This T cell receptor beta chain was profiled in a study of regulatory T cells in long-lasting Graves disease. General study points: The study found lower TCR diversity in persistent Graves' patients than in newly diagnosed ones.

V was shortened by 0 bases and J by 5 bases, with 14 bases between the two germline ends. Germline loops: CDR1 SGHRS, CDR2 YFSETQ. The CDR3 is made up of 16 amino acids. This clonotype was counted a few times. Its antigen is currently unknown. Arm-PCR of CDR3 regions and iRepertoire HTBI primers were the basis on which TCR beta libraries were built. Each CDR3 protein is one row after TCRdb ran MiXCR on the multiplex PCR reads. Here the sample spans hundreds of thousands of distinct CDR3 sequences, approximately 16% being singletons. Time point noted: newly diagnosed GD, antithyroid drugs for less than 3 months. The TCR library was prepared using RNA isolated from PBMCs. These data were also filed under a second study, of T cells in Graves' hyperthyroidism and ophthalmopathy.

This TCR came from a man between 18 and 35 years old with Graves disease. The chain couples TRBV5-1 to TRBJ2-2; D assignment may be TRBD1 or TRBD2 (6 bases each). The sample here was peripheral blood mononuclear cells (PBMCs), taken at new diagnosis, from a patient treated with antithyroid drugs. The CDR3 spells CASSLVTGARTGELFF. The CDR3 DNA is TGCGCCAGCAGCTTGGTGACGGGGGCGCGAACCGGGGAGCTGTTTTTT.